These 20 T cell receptor beta chains share one sample of origin, sequenced in a study of T-cell reconstitution after alpha-beta-depleted transplantation in children. Unique molecular identifiers were incorporated when the TCRbeta library was constructed. From the PCR reads, TCRdb called clonotypes with MiXCR, one entry per CDR3 protein. This sample has roughly 670,000 distinct CDR3 sequences; less than 15% occur once, and the top ten carry 0.79%. The sample here was PBMCs, taken before TCRalphabeta/CD19-depleted stem cell transplant. All receptors come from a girl aged 2-9 years with congenital amegakaryocytic thrombocytopenia, due to receive a stem cell transplant.

This clonotype turned up a few times. The rearrangement uses TRBV14 and TRBJ2-1, with 7 bases aligning to TRBD2. Germline V gene data show CDR1 as SGHDN and CDR2 as FVKESK. Losses at the gene ends were 3 bases for V and 8 bases for J; bases not matched to a gene: 16. There are 17 residues in the CDR3. In nucleotides, the CDR3 is TGTGCCAGCAGCCATTACAACCCACGAAGGGGAGGGCATGAGCAGTTCTTC. Protein sequence: CASSHYNPRRGGHEQFF.

The sample holds many counts of this clonotype. V gene TRBV29-1 combines with J gene TRBJ2-5, with unresolved D. V lost 3 bases and J 4 bases, leaving 9 bases between the germline ends. This CDR3 spans 12 amino acids. Germline V CDR1 and CDR2: SQVTM, ANQGSEA. CDR3 DNA sequence: TGCAGCGTTGATTTTTTGCGAGAGACCCAGTACTTC. This gives the protein CSVDFLRETQYF.

V and J are TRBV12-3 or TRBV12-4 and TRBJ2-1, with D possibly called TRBD1 or TRBD2 (5 bases each). The CDR3 is 15 amino acids. V lost 6 bases and J 8 bases, leaving 20 bases between the germline ends. CDR3 in amino acids: CASSLRDGYMHEQFF. Written as DNA, the CDR3 is TGTGCCAGCAGCCTCCGGGACGGCTATATGCATGAGCAGTTCTTC.

V is TRBV2 and J is TRBJ2-2, with 9 nucleotides matching TRBD1. This CDR3 has 13 residues. V shed 9 bases, J shed 5 bases, and the junction held 4 bases outside the gene matches. The germline CDR1 and CDR2 sequences are SNHLY and FYNNEI. The CDR3 bases are TGTGCCAGTACAGGGGGCAGGACCGGGGAGCTGTTTTTT. Amino acids: CASTGGRTGELFF. The full variable domain, in which reference TRBV2 and TRBJ2-2 provide the parts outside the CDR3, is EPEVTQTPSHQVTQMGQEVILRCVPISNHLYFYWYRQILGQKVEFLVSFYNNEISEKSEIFDDQFSVERPDGSNFTLKIRSTKLEDSAMYFCASTGGRTGELFFGEGSRLTVL.

The chain employs TRBV6-1 and TRBJ2-1; TRBD2 matches at 13 bases. The CDR3 is 17 amino acids. The J segment lost 2 bases and the V segment lost 1 base, leaving 2 bases of the junction unmatched. Germline CDR1 and CDR2: MNHNS and SASEGT. The CDR3 region is CASSEGGTSGTYNEQFF. Written as DNA, the CDR3 is TGTGCCAGCAGTGAAGGGGGGACTAGCGGGACCTACAATGAGCAGTTCTTC.

A few counts support this clonotype. The chain has TRBV5-1 and TRBJ2-1, with TRBD1 as a possible D gene (5 bases). V lost 0 bases, J lost 5 bases, and 9 bases lay in between. The length of the CDR3 is 14 residues. CDR1 and CDR2 (germline): SGHRS, YFSETQ. CDR3 sequence reads: CASSLVQGNNEQFF. CDR3 bases: TGCGCCAGCAGCTTGGTTCAGGGAAACAATGAGCAGTTCTTC.

This clonotype was observed a handful of times. This chain connects TRBV6-1 to TRBJ2-5; 8 bases are a match to TRBD2. Trimming cost V 2 bases and J 4 bases; bases outside gene matches: 6. Germline V lookup: CDR1 MNHNS, CDR2 SASEGT. The length of the CDR3 is 15 residues. For the CDR3, the DNA is TGTGCCAGCAGTGAATTGGCGGGAGGAGGAGAGACCCAGTACTTC. Its protein is CASSELAGGGETQYF.

This clonotype showed up many times. V usage is TRBV7-9 and J usage is TRBJ1-1; D is uncertain. V lost 4 bases and J 9 bases, leaving 9 bases between the germline ends. This CDR3 is built from 11 residues. Germline CDR1 reads SEHNR; CDR2 reads FQNEAQ (reference sequence). CDR3 nucleotide sequence: TGTGCCAGCAGCTCCCTTTCTCAAGCTTTCTTT. Translation: CASSSLSQAFF. The full variable domain, with the rest looked up from reference TRBV7-9 and TRBJ1-1, is DTGVSQNPRHKITKRGQNVTFRCDPISEHNRLYWYRQTLGQGPEFLTYFQNEAQLEKSRLLSDRFSAERPKGSFSTLEIQRTEQGDSAMYLCASSSLSQAFFGQGTRLTVV.

V usage is TRBV6-1 and J usage is TRBJ2-5, with 7 nucleotides matching TRBD2. CDR1 and CDR2 from the germline V gene are MNHNS and SASEGT. The CDR3 contains 14 residues. V shed 7 bases, J shed 0 bases, and the junction held 5 bases outside the gene matches. The CDR3 here is CASNEREYQETQYF. In DNA form, the CDR3 reads TGTGCCAGCAACGAGCGGGAATACCAAGAGACCCAGTACTTC.

The genes are TRBV9 and TRBJ2-4; a weak D match, TRBD2 (6 bases). There are 14 residues in the CDR3. Per germline, CDR1 SGDLS and CDR2 YYNGEE. Between the trimmed V and J ends, which lost 2 bases and 8 bases, there was a span of 14 bases. DNA of the CDR3: TGTGCCAGCAGCGTCCAGATTTCGGGAGACATTCAGTACTTC. This translates into CASSVQISGDIQYF.

The chain employs TRBV10-3 and TRBJ2-3, with TRBD2 identical over 7 bases. The germline V gene encodes CDR1 ENHRY and CDR2 SYGVKD. The CDR3 contains 15 residues. V lost 7 bases, J lost 3 bases, and 10 bases stayed unmatched. The CDR3 is CAITGASGQTDTQYF. The CDR3 DNA reads as TGTGCCATCACAGGCGCTAGCGGTCAGACAGATACGCAGTATTTT.

This clonotype was counted many times. The chain uses TRBV5-1 and TRBJ2-3; the D call may be TRBD1 or TRBD2 (5 bases each). The CDR3 is made up of 14 amino acids. The germline CDR1 and CDR2 sequences are SGHRS and YFSETQ. The V gene lost 2 bases and the J gene lost 5 bases, with 12 bases spanning the gap. The CDR3 DNA sequence: TGCGCCAGCAGCTTAATCCGGGACGTAGATACGCAGTATTTT. It specifies CASSLIRDVDTQYF.

The V gene is TRBV12-3 or TRBV12-4, the J gene TRBJ2-3, with a possible D match to TRBD2 (7 bases). Trimming stripped 1 base from V and 1 base from J, with 21 bases between. This CDR3 is 19 amino acids long. In DNA, the CDR3 is TGTGCCAGCAGTTTAGTAAGGGGGAGGGACATCCGTGGCACAGATACGCAGTATTTT. Encoded protein: CASSLVRGRDIRGTDTQYF.

The sample holds many counts of this clonotype. V usage is TRBV20-1 and J usage is TRBJ2-7; 10 positions agree with TRBD2. Per the germline V gene, CDR1 is DFQATT and CDR2 is SNEGSKA (reference sequence). V was clipped by 4 bases and J by 0 bases; unmatched bases: 3. The CDR3 consists of 14 residues. The CDR3 reads CSATTSGASYEQYF. In DNA form, the CDR3 reads TGCAGTGCTACTACTAGCGGGGCCTCCTACGAGCAGTACTTC.

This clonotype has ten or more counts. The CDR3 sequence: CAISDDYEQYF. In DNA form, the CDR3 reads TGTGCCATCAGTGACGACTACGAGCAGTACTTC. The chain has TRBV10-3 and TRBJ2-7; D gene ambiguous. The V end was cut by 3 bases, the J end by 3 bases, with 3 bases between. Per the germline V gene, CDR1 is ENHRY and CDR2 is SYGVKD. The CDR3 extends over 11 amino acids.

This clonotype showed up many times. CDR3 DNA: TGCAGCGTAGACCTACAAGAGACCCAGTACTTC. Amino acids: CSVDLQETQYF. The chain carries TRBV29-1 and TRBJ2-5; D is unresolved. There are 11 residues in the CDR3. Germline lookup yields CDR1 SQVTM and CDR2 ANQGSEA. V dropped 6 bases and J dropped 2 bases, with 7 bases sitting between them.

The V and J genes are TRBV29-1 and TRBJ2-3; no clear D. CDR3 length equals 12 residues. Germline V CDR1 and CDR2: SQVTM, ANQGSEA. With 1 base removed from V and 4 bases from J, the gap between germline ends came to 6 bases. CDR3: CSVEGLADTQYF. In DNA form, the CDR3 reads TGCAGCGTTGAAGGGTTGGCAGATACGCAGTATTTT.

In its sample, this clonotype was seen a few times. The chain links TRBV9 to TRBJ2-2; 10 nucleotides line up with TRBD1. V was pared by 3 bases and J by 3 bases, with 8 bases of the junction left unmatched. The CDR3 loop spans 17 amino acids. CDR1 and CDR2 (germline): SGDLS, YYNGEE. CDR3 bases: TGTGCCAGCAGCGGGGGACAGGGGTTCGGGGACACCGGGGAGCTGTTTTTT. Its protein product is CASSGGQGFGDTGELFF.

The chain recombines TRBV3-1 with TRBJ2-2; TRBD2 is a possible D gene (5 bases). Looked up from germline, CDR1 is LGHDT and CDR2 is YNNKEL (reference sequence). Between the trimmed V and J ends, which lost 3 bases and 4 bases, there was a span of 15 bases. The CDR3 is made up of 16 amino acids. DNA of the CDR3: TGTGCCAGCAGCCAGATACTAGTATCGTCCACCGGGGAGCTGTTTTTT. Translation gives CASSQILVSSTGELFF.

In this sample, this clonotype turned up a few times. V and J are TRBV7-2 and TRBJ2-5; 7 bases agree with TRBD2. Germline V gene data show CDR1 as SGHTA and CDR2 as FQGNSA. This CDR3 has 16 amino acids. V lost 2 bases, J lost 2 bases, and 8 bases stayed unmatched. CDR3 loop: CASSLNPPGLQETQYF. CDR3 nucleotides: TGTGCCAGCAGCTTAAATCCCCCGGGACTACAAGAGACCCAGTACTTC.